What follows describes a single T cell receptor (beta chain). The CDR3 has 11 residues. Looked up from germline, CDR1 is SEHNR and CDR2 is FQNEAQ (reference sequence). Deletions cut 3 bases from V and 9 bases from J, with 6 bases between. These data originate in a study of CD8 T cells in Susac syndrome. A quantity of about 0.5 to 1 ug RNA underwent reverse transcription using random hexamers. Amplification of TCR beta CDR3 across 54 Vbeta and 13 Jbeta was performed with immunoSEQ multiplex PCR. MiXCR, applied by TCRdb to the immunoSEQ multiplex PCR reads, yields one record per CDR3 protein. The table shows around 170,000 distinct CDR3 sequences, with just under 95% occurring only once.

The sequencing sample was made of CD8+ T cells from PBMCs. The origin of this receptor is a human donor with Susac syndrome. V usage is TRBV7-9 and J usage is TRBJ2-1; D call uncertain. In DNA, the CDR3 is TGTGCCAGCAGCTTCTCTACTGAGCAGTTCTTC. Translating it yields CASSFSTEQFF. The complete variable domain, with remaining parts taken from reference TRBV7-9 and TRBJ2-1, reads DTGVSQNPRHKITKRGQNVTFRCDPISEHNRLYWYRQTLGQGPEFLTYFQNEAQLEKSRLLSDRFSAERPKGSFSTLEIQRTEQGDSAMYLCASSFSTEQFFGPGTRLTVL.